This T cell receptor beta chain stems from a study of blood T cell repertoires in COVID-19. Study overall: Researchers got acute and convalescent COVID-19 samples from the United States, Italy and Spain. From T cells, B-cell-depleted T cells, or PBMCs came the material, which was cDNA or gDNA.

In the authors' workflow: Amplification with reference gene primers provided the estimates of nucleated cell counts. TCRdb's table, derived via immunoSEQ multiplex PCR, lists solely in-frame clones and lacks some. The D gene and trimming were derived from the DNA, and the V and J assignments and clone size from that table. The sample consists of about 55,000 clones, 80% to 90% of them appearing once. The sequenced material came from peripheral blood. The sequence was obtained from a man aged 55 to 70 with acute or convalescent COVID-19.

The CDR3 sequence is CASSFLSGRPFTGELFF. The DNA of the CDR3 is TGTGCCAGCAGCTTCCTCAGCGGGAGGCCCTTCACCGGGGAGCTGTTTTTT. The rearrangement joins TRBV13 to TRBJ2-2; 9 bases match TRBD2. This CDR3 is 17 amino acids long. J gave up 4 bases and V 3 bases, and 9 bases lay outside the gene matches. Germline V gene data show CDR1 as PRHDT and CDR2 as FYEKMQ (reference sequence).